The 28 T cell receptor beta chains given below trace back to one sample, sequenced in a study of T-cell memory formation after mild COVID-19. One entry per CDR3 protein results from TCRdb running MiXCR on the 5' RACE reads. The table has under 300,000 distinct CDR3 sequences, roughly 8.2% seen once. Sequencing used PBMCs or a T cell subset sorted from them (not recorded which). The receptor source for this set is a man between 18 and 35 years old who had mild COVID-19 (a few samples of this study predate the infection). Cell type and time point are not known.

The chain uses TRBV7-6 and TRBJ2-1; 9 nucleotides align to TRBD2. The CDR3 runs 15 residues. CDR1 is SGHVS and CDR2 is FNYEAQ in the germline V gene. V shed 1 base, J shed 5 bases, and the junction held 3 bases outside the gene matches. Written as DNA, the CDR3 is TGTGCCAGCAGCTTAGTTGAGCGGGGGGACAATGAGCAGTTCTTC. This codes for CASSLVERGDNEQFF.

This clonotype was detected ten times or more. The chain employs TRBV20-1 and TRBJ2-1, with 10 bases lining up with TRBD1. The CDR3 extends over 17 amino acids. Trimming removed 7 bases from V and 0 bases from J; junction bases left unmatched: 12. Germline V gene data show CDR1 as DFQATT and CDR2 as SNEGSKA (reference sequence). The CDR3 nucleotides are TGCAGTGTGGTGGACAGGGGGTCGTATGGCTCCTACAATGAGCAGTTCTTC. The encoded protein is CSVVDRGSYGSYNEQFF.

The DNA for the CDR3 is TGTGCCAGCAGCTACACACAGGGAAACCCTCAGTACTTC. This gives the protein CASSYTQGNPQYF. The rearrangement links TRBV6-5 to TRBJ2-4, with D possibly matching TRBD1 (6 bases). The germline V and J ends were trimmed by 6 bases and 12 bases, with 18 bases remaining between them. Germline CDR1 and CDR2: MNHEY and SVGAGI. The CDR3 contains 13 residues.

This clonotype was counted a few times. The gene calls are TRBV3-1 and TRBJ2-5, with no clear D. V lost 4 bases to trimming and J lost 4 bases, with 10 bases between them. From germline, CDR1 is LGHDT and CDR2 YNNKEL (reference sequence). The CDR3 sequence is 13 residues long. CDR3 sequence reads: CASSRGPSETQYF. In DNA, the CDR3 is TGTGCCAGCAGCCGCGGACCTTCAGAGACCCAGTACTTC.

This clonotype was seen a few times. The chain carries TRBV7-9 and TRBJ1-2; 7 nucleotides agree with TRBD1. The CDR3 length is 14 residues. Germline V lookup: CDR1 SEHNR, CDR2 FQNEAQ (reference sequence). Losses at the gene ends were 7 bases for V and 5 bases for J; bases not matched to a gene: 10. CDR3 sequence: CASINETGWYGYTF. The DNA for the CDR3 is TGTGCCAGCATCAACGAGACAGGGTGGTATGGCTACACCTTC.

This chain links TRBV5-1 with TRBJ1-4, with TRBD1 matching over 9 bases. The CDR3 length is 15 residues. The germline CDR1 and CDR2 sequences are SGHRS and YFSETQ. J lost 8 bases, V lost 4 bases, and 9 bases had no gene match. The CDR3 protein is CASSRNTGGDEKLFF. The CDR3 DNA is TGCGCCAGCAGCCGGAATACAGGGGGCGACGAAAAACTGTTTTTT.

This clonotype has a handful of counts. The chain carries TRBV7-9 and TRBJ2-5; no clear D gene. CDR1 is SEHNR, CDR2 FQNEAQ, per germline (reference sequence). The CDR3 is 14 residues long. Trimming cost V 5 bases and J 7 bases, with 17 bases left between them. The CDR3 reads CASSQIGRERTQYF. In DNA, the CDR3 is TGTGCCAGCAGCCAAATCGGGCGAGAGAGGACCCAGTACTTC.

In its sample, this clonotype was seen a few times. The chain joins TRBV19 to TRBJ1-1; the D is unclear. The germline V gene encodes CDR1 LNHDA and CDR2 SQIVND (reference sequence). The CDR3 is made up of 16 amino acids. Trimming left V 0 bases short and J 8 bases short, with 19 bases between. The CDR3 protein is CASSIDLAPGAGEAFF. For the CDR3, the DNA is TGTGCCAGTAGTATAGATCTAGCCCCCGGCGCGGGGGAAGCTTTCTTT.

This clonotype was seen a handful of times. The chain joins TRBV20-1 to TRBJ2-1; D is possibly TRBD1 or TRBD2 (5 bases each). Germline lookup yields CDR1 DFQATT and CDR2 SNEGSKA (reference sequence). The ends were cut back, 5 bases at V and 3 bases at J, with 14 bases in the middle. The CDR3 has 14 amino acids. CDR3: CSAQPGALYNEQFF. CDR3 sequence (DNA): TGCAGTGCTCAACCCGGGGCACTCTACAATGAGCAGTTCTTC.

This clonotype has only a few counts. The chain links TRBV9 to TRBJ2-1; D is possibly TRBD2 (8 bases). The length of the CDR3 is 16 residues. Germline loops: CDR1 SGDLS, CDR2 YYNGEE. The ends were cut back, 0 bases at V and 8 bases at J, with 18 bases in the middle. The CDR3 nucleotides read TGTGCCAGCAGCGTAGTCTCGGGAGGGGGCCTGGATGAGCAGTTCTTC. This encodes CASSVVSGGGLDEQFF.

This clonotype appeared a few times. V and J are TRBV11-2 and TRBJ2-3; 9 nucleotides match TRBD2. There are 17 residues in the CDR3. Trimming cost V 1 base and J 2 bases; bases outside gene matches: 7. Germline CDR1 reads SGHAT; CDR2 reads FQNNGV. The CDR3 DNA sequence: TGTGCCAGCAGCTTAGCGGGGCTAGCGGGGTTCACAGATACGCAGTATTTT. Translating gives CASSLAGLAGFTDTQYF.

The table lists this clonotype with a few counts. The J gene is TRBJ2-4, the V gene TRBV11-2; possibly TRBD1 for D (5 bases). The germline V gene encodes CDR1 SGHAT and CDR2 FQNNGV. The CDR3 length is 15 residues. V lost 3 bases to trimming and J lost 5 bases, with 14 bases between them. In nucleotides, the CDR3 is TGTGCCAGCAGCTTCTACTTTACAGGCCAAAACATTCAGTACTTC. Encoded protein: CASSFYFTGQNIQYF. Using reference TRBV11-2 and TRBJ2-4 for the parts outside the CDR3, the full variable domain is EAGVAQSPRYKIIEKRQSVAFWCNPISGHATLYWYQQILGQGPKLLIQFQNNGVVDDSQLPKDRFSAERLKGVDSTLKIQPAKLEDSAVYLCASSFYFTGQNIQYFGAGTRLSVL.

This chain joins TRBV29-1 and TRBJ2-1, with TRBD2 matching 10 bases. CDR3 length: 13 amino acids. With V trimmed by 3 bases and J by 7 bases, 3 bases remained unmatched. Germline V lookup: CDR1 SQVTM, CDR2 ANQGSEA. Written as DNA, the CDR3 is TGCAGCGTTGAGGGACTAGCGATAAATGAGCAGTTCTTC. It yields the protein CSVEGLAINEQFF.

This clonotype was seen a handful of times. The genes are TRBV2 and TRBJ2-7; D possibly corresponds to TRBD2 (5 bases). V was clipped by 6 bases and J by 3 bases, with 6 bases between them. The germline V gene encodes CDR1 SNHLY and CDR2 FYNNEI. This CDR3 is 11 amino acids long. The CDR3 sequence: CASRRVYEQYV. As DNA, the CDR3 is TGTGCCAGCAGGAGGGTCTACGAGCAGTACGTC.

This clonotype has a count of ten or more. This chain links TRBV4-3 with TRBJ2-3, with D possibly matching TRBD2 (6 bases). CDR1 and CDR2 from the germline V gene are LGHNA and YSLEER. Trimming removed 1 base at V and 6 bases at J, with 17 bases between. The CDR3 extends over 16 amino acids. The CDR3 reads CASSQGGGGAPDTQYF. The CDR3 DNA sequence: TGCGCCAGCAGCCAAGGGGGTGGCGGGGCCCCCGATACGCAGTATTTT.

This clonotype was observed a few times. The CDR3 spells CASSYSKGGGTEAFF. The CDR3 DNA reads as TGTGCCAGCAGTTACTCGAAAGGTGGGGGCACTGAAGCTTTCTTT. The chain has TRBV6-5 and TRBJ1-1; D might be TRBD1 (5 bases). The CDR3 is 15 amino acids. V lost 0 bases and J lost 4, with 12 bases in between. Germline CDR1 reads MNHEY; CDR2 reads SVGAGI.

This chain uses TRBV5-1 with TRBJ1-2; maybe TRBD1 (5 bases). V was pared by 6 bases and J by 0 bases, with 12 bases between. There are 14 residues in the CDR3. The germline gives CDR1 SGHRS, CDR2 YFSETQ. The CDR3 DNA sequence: TGCGCCAGCACCCAGGGTTCAGCTAACTATGGCTACACCTTC. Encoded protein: CASTQGSANYGYTF.

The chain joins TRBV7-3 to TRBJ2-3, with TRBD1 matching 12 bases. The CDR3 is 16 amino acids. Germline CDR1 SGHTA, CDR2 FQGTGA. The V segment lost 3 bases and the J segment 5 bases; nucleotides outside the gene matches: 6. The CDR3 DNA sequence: TGTGCCAGCAGCTTGAAGGGACAGGGGGCGAAAGATACGCAGTATTTT. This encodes CASSLKGQGAKDTQYF.

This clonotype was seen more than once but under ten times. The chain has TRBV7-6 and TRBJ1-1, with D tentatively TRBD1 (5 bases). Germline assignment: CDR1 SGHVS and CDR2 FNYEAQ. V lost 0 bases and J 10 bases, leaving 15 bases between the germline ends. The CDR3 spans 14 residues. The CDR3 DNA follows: TGTGCCAGCAGCTTAGCTGGGGCAGGGTCGGGAGCTTTCTTT. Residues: CASSLAGAGSGAFF.

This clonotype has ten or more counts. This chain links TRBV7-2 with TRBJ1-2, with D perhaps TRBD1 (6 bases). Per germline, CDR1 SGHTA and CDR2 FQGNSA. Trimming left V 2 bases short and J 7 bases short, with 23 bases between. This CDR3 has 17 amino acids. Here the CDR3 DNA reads TGTGCCAGCAGCTTATCGGGGACAACCGAAAGACCTGCTGGCTACACCTTC. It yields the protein CASSLSGTTERPAGYTF.

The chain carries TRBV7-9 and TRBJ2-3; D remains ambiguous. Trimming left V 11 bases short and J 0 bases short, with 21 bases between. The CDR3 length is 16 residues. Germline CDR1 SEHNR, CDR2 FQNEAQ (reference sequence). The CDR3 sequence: CASQLFETLSTDTQYF. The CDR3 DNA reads TGTGCCTCTCAGCTTTTTGAGACCCTTAGCACAGATACGCAGTATTTT. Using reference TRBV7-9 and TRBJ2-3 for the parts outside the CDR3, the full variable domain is DTGVSQNPRHKITKRGQNVTFRCDPISEHNRLYWYRQTLGQGPEFLTYFQNEAQLEKSRLLSDRFSAERPKGSFSTLEIQRTEQGDSAMYLCASQLFETLSTDTQYFGPGTRLTVL.

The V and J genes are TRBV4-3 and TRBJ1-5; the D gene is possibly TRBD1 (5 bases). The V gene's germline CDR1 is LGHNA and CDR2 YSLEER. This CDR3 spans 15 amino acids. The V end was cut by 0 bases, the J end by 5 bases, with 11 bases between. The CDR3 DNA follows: TGCGCCAGCAGCCAAGATCTGGGGACCTATCAGCCCCAGCATTTT. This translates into CASSQDLGTYQPQHF.

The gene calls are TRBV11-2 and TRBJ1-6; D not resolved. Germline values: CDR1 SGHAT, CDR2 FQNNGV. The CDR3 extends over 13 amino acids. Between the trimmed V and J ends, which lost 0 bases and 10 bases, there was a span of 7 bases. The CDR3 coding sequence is TGTGCCAGCAGCTTAGAGAGCCAATCACCCCTCCACTTT. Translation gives CASSLESQSPLHF.

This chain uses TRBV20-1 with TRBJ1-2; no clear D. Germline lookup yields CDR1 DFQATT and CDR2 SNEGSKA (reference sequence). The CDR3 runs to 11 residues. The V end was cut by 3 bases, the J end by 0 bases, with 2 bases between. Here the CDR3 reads CSASPNYGYTF. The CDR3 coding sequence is TGCAGTGCTAGCCCTAACTATGGCTACACCTTC.

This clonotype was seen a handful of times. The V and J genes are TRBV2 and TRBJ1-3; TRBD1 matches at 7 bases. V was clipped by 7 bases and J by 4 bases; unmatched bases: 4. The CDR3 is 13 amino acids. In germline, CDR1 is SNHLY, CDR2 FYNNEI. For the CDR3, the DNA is TGTGCCAGCATCCAGGGGGTCGGAAACACCATATATTTT. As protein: CASIQGVGNTIYF.

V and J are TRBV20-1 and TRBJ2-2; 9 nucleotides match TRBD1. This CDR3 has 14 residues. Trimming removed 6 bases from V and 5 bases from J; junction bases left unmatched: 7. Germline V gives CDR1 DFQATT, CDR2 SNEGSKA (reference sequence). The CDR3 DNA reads TGCAGTGCAACCAGGACAGGGGAGACCGGGGAGCTGTTTTTT. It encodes CSATRTGETGELFF.

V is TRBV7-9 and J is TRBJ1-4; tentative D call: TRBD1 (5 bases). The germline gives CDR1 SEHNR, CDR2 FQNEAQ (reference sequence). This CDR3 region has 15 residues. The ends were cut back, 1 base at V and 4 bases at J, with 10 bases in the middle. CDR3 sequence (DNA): TGTGCCAGCAGCTTAGGGGGCAGTGGTAATGAAAAACTGTTTTTT. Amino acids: CASSLGGSGNEKLFF.

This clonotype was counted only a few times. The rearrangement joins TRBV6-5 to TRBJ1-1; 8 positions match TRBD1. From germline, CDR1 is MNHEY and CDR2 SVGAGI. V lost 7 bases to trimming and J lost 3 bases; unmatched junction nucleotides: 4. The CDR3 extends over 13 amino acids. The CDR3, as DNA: TGTGCCAGCACCACGACAGGGGACACTGAAGCTTTCTTT. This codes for CASTTTGDTEAFF.